A single sample gave rise to the 3 T cell receptor beta chains below, sequenced in a study of PD-1 blockade in classical Hodgkin lymphoma. Time point denoted: newly diagnosed, previously untreated cHL patient sample. Negative selection with magnetic separation was used to purify CD4+ T cells from thawed PBMCs. Repertoires were generated with immunoSEQ multiplex PCR, while TCRdb's copy carries only in-frame clones and drops some. The sample records fewer than 20,000 clones, around four fifths being singletons. Sequencing used CD4+ T cells from blood. These receptors originate from a human donor with classical Hodgkin lymphoma.

The chain couples TRBV11-2 to TRBJ2-1; D is ambiguous. V shed 0 bases and J shed 0 bases, with 6 bases lying between them. In germline, CDR1 is SGHAT, CDR2 FQNNGV. The CDR3 loop spans 15 amino acids. DNA for the CDR3: TGTGCCAGCAGCTTAGAGGGTAGCTCCTACAATGAGCAGTTCTTC. This codes for CASSLEGSSYNEQFF. Full variable domain (remainder filled in from reference TRBV11-2 and TRBJ2-1): EAGVAQSPRYKIIEKRQSVAFWCNPISGHATLYWYQQILGQGPKLLIQFQNNGVVDDSQLPKDRFSAERLKGVDSTLKIQPAKLEDSAVYLCASSLEGSSYNEQFFGPGTRLTVL.

The gene calls are TRBV5-5 and TRBJ2-5; maybe TRBD1 (5 bases). V was trimmed by 3 bases and J by 5 bases, leaving 17 bases between them. This CDR3 spans 15 amino acids. The germline CDR1 and CDR2 sequences are SGHKS and YYEKEE (reference sequence). In DNA form, the CDR3 reads TGTGCCAGCAGCTCATCGGGCAGGGAACTCGAGACCCAGTACTTC. Residues: CASSSSGRELETQYF.

The V gene is TRBV4-2, the J gene TRBJ2-3; TRBD2 matches at 7 bases. The length of the CDR3 is 19 residues. Germline assignment: CDR1 LGHNA and CDR2 YNFKEQ. Germline trimming cut 0 bases from V and 1 base from J; bases unmatched to any gene: 13. CDR3 DNA sequence: TGTGCCAGCAGCCAAGATTTGGCTAGCGGAGCCCCCCGCACAGATACGCAGTATTTT. Its translation is CASSQDLASGAPRTDTQYF.